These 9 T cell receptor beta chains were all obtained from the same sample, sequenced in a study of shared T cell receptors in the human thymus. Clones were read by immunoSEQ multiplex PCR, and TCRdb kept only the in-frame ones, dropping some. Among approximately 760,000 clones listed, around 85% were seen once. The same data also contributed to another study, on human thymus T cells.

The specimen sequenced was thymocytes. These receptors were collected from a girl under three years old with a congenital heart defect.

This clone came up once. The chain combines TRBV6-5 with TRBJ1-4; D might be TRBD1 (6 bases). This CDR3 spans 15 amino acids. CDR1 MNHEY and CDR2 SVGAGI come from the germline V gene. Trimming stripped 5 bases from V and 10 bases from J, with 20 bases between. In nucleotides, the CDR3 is TGTGCCAGCAGTGGGACACCCGTAAGGGGAGCAAAACTGTTTTTT. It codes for CASSGTPVRGAKLFF.

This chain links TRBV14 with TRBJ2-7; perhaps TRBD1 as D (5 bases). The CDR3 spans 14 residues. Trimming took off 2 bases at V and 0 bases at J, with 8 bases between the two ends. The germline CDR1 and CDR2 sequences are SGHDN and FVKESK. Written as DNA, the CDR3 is TGTGCCAGCAGCCAACAGGGCCCCTCCTACGAGCAGTACTTC. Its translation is CASSQQGPSYEQYF.

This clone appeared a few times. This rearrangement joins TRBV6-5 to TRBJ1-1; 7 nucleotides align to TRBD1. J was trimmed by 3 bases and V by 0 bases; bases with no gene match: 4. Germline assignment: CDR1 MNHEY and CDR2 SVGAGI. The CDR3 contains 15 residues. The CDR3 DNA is TGTGCCAGCAGTTACTCGAGGGGGCTGTACACTGAAGCTTTCTTT. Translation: CASSYSRGLYTEAFF.

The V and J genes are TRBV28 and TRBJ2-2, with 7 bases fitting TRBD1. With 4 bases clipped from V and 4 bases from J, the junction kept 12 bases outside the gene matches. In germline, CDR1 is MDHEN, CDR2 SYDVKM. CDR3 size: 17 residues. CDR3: CASSSIGGAPFTGELFF. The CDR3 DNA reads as TGTGCCAGCAGTTCCATAGGGGGCGCGCCATTCACCGGGGAGCTGTTTTTT.

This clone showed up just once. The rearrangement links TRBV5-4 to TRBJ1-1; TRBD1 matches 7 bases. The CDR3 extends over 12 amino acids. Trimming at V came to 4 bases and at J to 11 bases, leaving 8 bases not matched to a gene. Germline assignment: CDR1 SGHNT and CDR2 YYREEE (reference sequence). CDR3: CASSRQGLEAFF. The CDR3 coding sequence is TGTGCCAGCAGCCGACAGGGTTTAGAGGCTTTCTTT. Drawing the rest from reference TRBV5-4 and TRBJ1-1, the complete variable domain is ETGVTQSPTHLIKTRGQQVTLRCSSQSGHNTVSWYQQALGQGPQFIFQYYREEENGRGNFPPRFSGLQFPNYSSELNVNALELDDSALYLCASSRQGLEAFFGQGTRLTVV.

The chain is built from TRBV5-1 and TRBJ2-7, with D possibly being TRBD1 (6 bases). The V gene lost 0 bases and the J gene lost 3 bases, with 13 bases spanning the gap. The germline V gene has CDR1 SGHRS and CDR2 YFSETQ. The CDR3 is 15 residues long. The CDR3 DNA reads TGCGCCAGCAGCTTGGCCGGGACAAGTTTCTACGAGCAGTACTTC. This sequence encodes CASSLAGTSFYEQYF.

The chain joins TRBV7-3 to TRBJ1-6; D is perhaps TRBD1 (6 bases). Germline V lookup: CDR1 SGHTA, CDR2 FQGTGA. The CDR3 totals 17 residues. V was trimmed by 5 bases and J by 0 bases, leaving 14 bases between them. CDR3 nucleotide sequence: TGTGCCAGCAGCCGGGGGGGCAGGAGCTCCTATAATTCACCCCTCCACTTT. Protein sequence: CASSRGGRSSYNSPLHF.

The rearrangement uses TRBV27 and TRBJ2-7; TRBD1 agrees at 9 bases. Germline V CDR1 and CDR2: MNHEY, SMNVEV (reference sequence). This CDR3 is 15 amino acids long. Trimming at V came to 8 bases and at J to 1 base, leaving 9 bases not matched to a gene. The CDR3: CASGPTGGRSYEQYF. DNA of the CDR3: TGTGCCAGCGGACCAACAGGGGGCCGGTCCTACGAGCAGTACTTC.

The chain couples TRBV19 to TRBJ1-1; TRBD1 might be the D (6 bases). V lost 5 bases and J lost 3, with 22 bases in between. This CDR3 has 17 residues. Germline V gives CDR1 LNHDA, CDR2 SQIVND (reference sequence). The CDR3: CASSAPSGDLFDTEAFF. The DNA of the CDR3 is TGTGCCAGTAGTGCGCCCTCAGGGGATCTTTTTGACACTGAAGCTTTCTTT.